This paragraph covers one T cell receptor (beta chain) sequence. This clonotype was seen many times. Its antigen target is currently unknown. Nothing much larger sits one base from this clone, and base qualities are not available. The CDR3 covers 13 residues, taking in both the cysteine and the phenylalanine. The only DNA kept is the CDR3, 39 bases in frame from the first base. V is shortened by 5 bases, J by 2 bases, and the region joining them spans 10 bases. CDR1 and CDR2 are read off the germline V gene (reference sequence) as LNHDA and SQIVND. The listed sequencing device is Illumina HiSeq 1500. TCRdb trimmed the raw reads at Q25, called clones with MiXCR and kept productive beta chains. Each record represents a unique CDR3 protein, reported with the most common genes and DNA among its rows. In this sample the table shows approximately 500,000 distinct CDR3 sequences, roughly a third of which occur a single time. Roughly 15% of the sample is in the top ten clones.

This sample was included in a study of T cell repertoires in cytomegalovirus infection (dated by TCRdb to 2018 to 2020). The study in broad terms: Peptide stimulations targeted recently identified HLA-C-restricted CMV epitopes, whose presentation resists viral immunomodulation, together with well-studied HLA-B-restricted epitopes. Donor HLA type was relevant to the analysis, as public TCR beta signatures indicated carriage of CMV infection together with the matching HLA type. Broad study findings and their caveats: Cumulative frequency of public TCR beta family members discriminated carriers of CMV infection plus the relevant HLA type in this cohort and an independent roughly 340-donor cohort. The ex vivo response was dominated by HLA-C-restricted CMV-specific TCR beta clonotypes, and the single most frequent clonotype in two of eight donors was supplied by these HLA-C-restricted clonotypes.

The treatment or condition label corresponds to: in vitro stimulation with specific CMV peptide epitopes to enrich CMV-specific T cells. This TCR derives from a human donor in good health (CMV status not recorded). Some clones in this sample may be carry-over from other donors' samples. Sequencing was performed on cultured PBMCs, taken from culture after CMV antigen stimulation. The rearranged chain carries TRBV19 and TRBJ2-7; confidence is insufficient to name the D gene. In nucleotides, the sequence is TGTGCCAGTAGTTGGAGCAGTCCCTACGAGCAGTACTTC. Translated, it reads CASSWSSPYEQYF.